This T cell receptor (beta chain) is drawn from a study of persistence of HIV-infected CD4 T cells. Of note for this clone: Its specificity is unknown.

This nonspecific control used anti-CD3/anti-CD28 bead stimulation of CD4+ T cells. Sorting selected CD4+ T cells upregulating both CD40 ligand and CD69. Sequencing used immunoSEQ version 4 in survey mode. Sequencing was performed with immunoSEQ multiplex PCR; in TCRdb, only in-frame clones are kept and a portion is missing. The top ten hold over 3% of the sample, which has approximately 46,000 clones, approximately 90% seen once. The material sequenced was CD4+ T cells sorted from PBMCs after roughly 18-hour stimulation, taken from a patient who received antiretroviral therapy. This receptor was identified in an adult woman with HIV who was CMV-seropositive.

The CDR3 nucleotides read TGTGCCAGCAGCCCCGGACGAGACACAGATACGCAGTATTTT. Translated: CASSPGRDTDTQYF. The rearrangement uses TRBV6-5 and TRBJ2-3; D not certain. The CDR3 has 14 amino acids. With 6 bases removed from V and 2 bases from J, the gap between germline ends came to 12 bases. Germline V gene data show CDR1 as MNHEY and CDR2 as SVGAGI.